Below are 18 T cell receptor beta chains sequenced from a single sample in a study of T cells in Graves' hyperthyroidism and ophthalmopathy. Researchers took RNA transcripts and amplified the TCR beta CDR3 regions from them. HTBI primers were the set used in a first-round RT-PCR of the TCR CDR3. TCRdb fed the multiplex PCR reads into MiXCR, producing one record per CDR3 protein. The sample lists about 600,000 distinct CDR3 sequences, about 14% seen once, with about 7% in the top ten. Material: blood. These receptors originate from a young woman with Graves' ophthalmopathy.

CDR3 residues: CASTPPGRDYGYTF. The CDR3 DNA sequence: TGTGCCAGCACCCCACCCGGCAGGGACTATGGCTACACCTTC. The chain links TRBV4-2 to TRBJ1-2; possible D gene TRBD1, 5 bases. Germline V gives CDR1 LGHNA, CDR2 YNFKEQ. The CDR3 extends over 14 amino acids. The ends were cut back, 7 bases at V and 3 bases at J, with 15 bases in the middle.

This clonotype was counted many times. V gene TRBV28 combines with J gene TRBJ2-7, with 8 bases identical to TRBD2. V gave up 11 bases and J gave up 0 bases; unmatched junction bases: 6. This CDR3 has 13 amino acids. CDR1 and CDR2 from the germline V gene are MDHEN and SYDVKM. The CDR3 nucleotides are TGTGCCTCGGGGGGGGCAAGCTCCTACGAGCAGTACTTC. The encoded protein is CASGGASSYEQYF.

The chain couples TRBV29-1 to TRBJ2-7; D possibly corresponds to TRBD1 (5 bases). The CDR3 runs 13 residues. Between the trimmed V and J ends, which lost 3 bases and 2 bases, there was a span of 11 bases. Germline-derived CDR1 and CDR2 are SQVTM and ANQGSEA. CDR3 nucleotides: TGCAGCGTTGAGGGGCGCTTGACCTACGAGCAGTACTTC. Its translation is CSVEGRLTYEQYF.

Worth noting for this clonotype: Given a much more abundant clone one base away, this may be a read error. This chain connects TRBV7-3 to TRBJ2-1; the D is unclear. Per the germline V gene, CDR1 is SGHTA and CDR2 is FQGTGA. The CDR3 covers 15 residues. Trimming removed 5 bases from V and 7 bases from J, with 18 bases in between. CDR3 sequence (DNA): TGTGCCAGCAGCCCCGAGGTCGGTCAGGCTAATGAGCAGTTCTTC. It is translated as CASSPEVGQANEQFF.

This clonotype turned up a few times. The chain links TRBV9 to TRBJ2-1; no firm D call. V dropped 3 bases and J dropped 6 bases, with 10 bases sitting between them. Germline V lookup: CDR1 SGDLS, CDR2 YYNGEE. The CDR3 extends over 13 amino acids. CDR3 nucleotide sequence: TGTGCCAGCAGCGCCGGCCCGCCCAATGAGCAGTTCTTC. It encodes CASSAGPPNEQFF.

The sample holds many counts of this clonotype. The CDR3 here is CASGEDLQETQYF. The CDR3 DNA sequence: TGTGCTAGTGGGGAGGACCTTCAAGAGACCCAGTACTTC. The chain recombines TRBV12-5 with TRBJ2-5; possibly TRBD2 for D (5 bases). The CDR3 consists of 13 residues. Germline V gene sequence: CDR1 LGHNT, CDR2 FRNRAP. The V and J ends lost 6 bases and 2 bases respectively, with 10 bases between them. Looking up the rest from reference TRBV12-5 and TRBJ2-5 gives the full variable domain: DARVTQTPRHKVTEMGQEVTMRCQPILGHNTVFWYRQTMMQGLELLAYFRNRAPLDDSGMPKDRFSAEMPDATLATLKIQPSEPRDSAVYFCASGEDLQETQYFGPGTRLLVL.

This clonotype was detected many times. The genes are TRBV2 and TRBJ2-3; the match to TRBD2 covers 11 bases. Losses at the gene ends were 4 bases for V and 3 bases for J; bases not matched to a gene: 3. Germline V gene sequence: CDR1 SNHLY, CDR2 FYNNEI. The length of the CDR3 is 15 residues. CDR3 sequence: CASSGGLAGTDTQYF. The CDR3, as DNA: TGTGCCAGCAGTGGAGGACTAGCGGGTACAGATACGCAGTATTTT.

The V and J genes are TRBV19 and TRBJ1-1; D ambiguous. V lost 5 bases and J 6 bases, leaving 19 bases between the germline ends. This CDR3 is 15 amino acids long. Looked up from germline, CDR1 is LNHDA and CDR2 is SQIVND (reference sequence). The CDR3 reads CASSVVTLVRSEAFF. The DNA for the CDR3 is TGTGCCAGTAGTGTCGTGACACTCGTAAGGTCTGAAGCTTTCTTT. The full variable domain, in which reference TRBV19 and TRBJ1-1 provide the parts outside the CDR3, is DGGITQSPKYLFRKEGQNVTLSCEQNLNHDAMYWYRQDPGQGLRLIYYSQIVNDFQKGDIAEGYSVSREKKESFPLTVTSAQKNPTAFYLCASSVVTLVRSEAFFGQGTRLTVV.

This clonotype occurred many times. This chain uses TRBV29-1 with TRBJ1-1; the match to TRBD1 covers 7 bases. J gave up 7 bases and V 6 bases, and 5 bases lay outside the gene matches. The germline V gene encodes CDR1 SQVTM and CDR2 ANQGSEA. The CDR3 contains 11 residues. CDR3 loop: CSVAWDSEAFF. DNA of the CDR3: TGCAGCGTGGCCTGGGACAGTGAAGCTTTCTTT.

This clonotype was detected many times. The chain recombines TRBV20-1 with TRBJ2-3, with 12 bases aligning to TRBD2. The CDR3 has 13 amino acids. Germline V gives CDR1 DFQATT, CDR2 SNEGSKA (reference sequence). After removal of 6 bases from V and 9 bases from J, the junction contained 7 bases not matched to a gene. The CDR3 spells CSASPSGRGTQYF. The CDR3, as DNA: TGCAGTGCGAGTCCTAGCGGGAGGGGGACGCAGTATTTT.

This clonotype was picked up many times. The CDR3 sequence: CASSPLQGARQPQHF. CDR3 coding DNA: TGTGCCAGCAGTCCGTTACAGGGGGCAAGGCAGCCCCAGCATTTT. V is TRBV6-2 or TRBV6-3 and J is TRBJ1-5; 9 bases agree with TRBD1. Losses at the gene ends were 5 bases for V and 7 bases for J; bases not matched to a gene: 9. The CDR3 is made up of 15 amino acids. Per the germline V gene, CDR1 is MNHEY and CDR2 is SVGEGT.

The V call is TRBV4-3, the J call TRBJ1-3; the match to TRBD1 covers 7 bases. V gave up 0 bases and J gave up 2 bases; unmatched junction bases: 4. This CDR3 has 16 residues. Germline loops: CDR1 LGHNA, CDR2 YSLEER. The CDR3 spells CASSQDEQGPGNTIYF. DNA of the CDR3: TGCGCCAGCAGCCAAGACGAACAGGGGCCTGGAAACACCATATATTTT.

This clonotype appeared many times. CDR3 DNA: TGTGCCAGCAGCTCCGGGCCCCAAGTCAAAAAACTGTTTTTT. This codes for CASSSGPQVKKLFF. The J gene is TRBJ1-4, the V gene TRBV28; D not resolved. This CDR3 spans 14 amino acids. Germline CDR1 is MDHEN and CDR2 is SYDVKM. V dropped 6 bases and J dropped 9 bases, with 17 bases sitting between them.

A few counts support this clonotype. The chain links TRBV6-1 to TRBJ2-1; 7 bases are shared with TRBD2. The CDR3 covers 14 residues. V lost 6 bases, J lost 0 bases, and 2 bases stayed unmatched. The V gene's germline CDR1 is MNHNS and CDR2 SASEGT. The CDR3 sequence: CASRWGGSYNEQFF. In DNA, the CDR3 is TGTGCCAGCAGATGGGGGGGCTCCTACAATGAGCAGTTCTTC.

Only a few counts were recorded for this clonotype. The chain joins TRBV7-6 to TRBJ2-1; TRBD2 matches 8 bases. The V segment lost 5 bases and the J segment 4 bases; nucleotides outside the gene matches: 7. This CDR3 has 15 residues. In germline, CDR1 is SGHVS, CDR2 FNYEAQ. The CDR3 loop reads CASSLRGTRYNEQFF. The CDR3 bases are TGTGCCAGCAGCCTTCGCGGGACTAGATACAATGAGCAGTTCTTC. The whole variable domain, remainder taken from reference TRBV7-6 and TRBJ2-1, is GAGVSQSPRYKVTKRGQDVALRCDPISGHVSLYWYRQALGQGPEFLTYFNYEAQQDKSGLPNDRFSAERPEGSISTLTIQRTEQRDSAMYRCASSLRGTRYNEQFFGPGTRLTVL.

The rearrangement joins TRBV12-5 to TRBJ1-1; D uncertain. The CDR3 length is 12 residues. Germline assignment: CDR1 LGHNT and CDR2 FRNRAP. V lost 7 bases to trimming and J lost 6 bases, with 12 bases between them. The CDR3 coding sequence is TGTGCTAGTGCTTTAGGAGGGTCTGAAGCTTTCTTT. Its protein product is CASALGGSEAFF. Drawing the rest from reference TRBV12-5 and TRBJ1-1, the complete variable domain is DARVTQTPRHKVTEMGQEVTMRCQPILGHNTVFWYRQTMMQGLELLAYFRNRAPLDDSGMPKDRFSAEMPDATLATLKIQPSEPRDSAVYFCASALGGSEAFFGQGTRLTVV.

This clonotype was seen at least ten times. The chain has TRBV28 and TRBJ2-3, with TRBD2 identical over 8 bases. The ends lost 7 bases at V and 2 bases at J; junction bases unmatched: 5. Germline loops: CDR1 MDHEN, CDR2 SYDVKM. The CDR3 is made up of 14 amino acids. The CDR3 sequence: CASTPGGDTDTQYF. The CDR3 DNA is TGTGCCAGCACTCCCGGGGGGGACACAGATACGCAGTATTTT.

This clonotype was counted many times. The V and J genes are TRBV28 and TRBJ2-3, with D possibly being TRBD2 (5 bases). CDR3 length: 15 residues. Germline assignment: CDR1 MDHEN and CDR2 SYDVKM. The germline V and J ends were trimmed by 5 bases and 2 bases, with 14 bases remaining between them. DNA of the CDR3: TGTGCCAGCAGTCCCGTCGAGGGCCCCACAGATACGCAGTATTTT. Protein: CASSPVEGPTDTQYF.